The sequence of this TCR beta chain was determined in a study of beta chain features in type 1 diabetes. General study points: Moderate yet significant TCRB CDR3 shortening was seen in Type 1 diabetes patients in all four CD4+ subsets.

V shed 5 bases, J shed 0 bases, and the junction held 6 bases outside the gene matches. Germline V CDR1 and CDR2: SQVTM, ANQGSEA. The CDR3 length is 15 residues. What was sequenced were expressed TCRB transcripts, since all of the isolated RNA had been reverse transcribed. The table came from immunoSEQ multiplex PCR; TCRdb's copy has only in-frame clones and leaves some out. There are 200,000 to 300,000 clones in the sample; around 14% occur only once, and about 0.02% lies in the top ten. For this clone: What it recognizes is unknown.

This sequence joins TRBV29-1 and TRBJ2-1; 8 bases line up with TRBD2. This receptor was taken from a young man with type 1 diabetes. Material: naive CD4+ T cells from blood. The CDR3 bases are TGCAGCGTTCGACCGGGACTAGGCTCCTACAATGAGCAGTTCTTC. Amino acids: CSVRPGLGSYNEQFF.